The 4 T cell receptor beta chains given below trace back to one sample, sequenced in a study of early T cells in non-severe SARS-CoV-2 infection (dated by TCRdb to about 2021). Receptors were amplified or captured by 5' RACE. Sequenced using a NextSeq 500. TCRdb took the public reads, trimmed them with fastp at Q25, ran MiXCR for clone calling and kept in-frame beta chains. Each entry is one CDR3 protein sequence, shown with its most common DNA and genes. This sample comprises tens of thousands of distinct CDR3 sequences, 5% to 6.5% of them detected only once. The ten largest clones take up approximately 5.6% of the sample. The specimen was whole blood, collected at baseline. The receptors originated from an adult who was a healthcare worker with PCR-confirmed SARS-CoV-2 infection or an uninfected control (not recorded which).

This clonotype has just a few counts. V and J are TRBV20-1 and TRBJ2-5; 9 bases line up with TRBD2. The V segment lost 1 base and the J segment 1 base; nucleotides outside the gene matches: 1. Germline CDR1 is DFQATT and CDR2 is SNEGSKA (reference sequence). The CDR3 extends over 14 amino acids. The CDR3 DNA reads TGCAGTGCTAGAGGACTAGCGGTCCAAGAGACCCAGTACTTC. This gives the protein CSARGLAVQETQYF.

This clonotype was picked up many times. V gene TRBV7-8 combines with J gene TRBJ2-7; D is perhaps TRBD1 or TRBD2 (7 bases each). The CDR3 totals 17 residues. Germline lookup yields CDR1 SGHVS and CDR2 FQNEAQ. Trimming took off 5 bases at V and 2 bases at J, with 22 bases between the two ends. This CDR3 reads CASSPQGGGPDAYEQYF. The CDR3 DNA reads as TGTGCCAGCAGCCCCCAGGGGGGAGGGCCGGACGCCTACGAGCAGTACTTC.

This clonotype was recorded at least ten times. This chain links TRBV29-1 with TRBJ2-5; D is uncertain. The CDR3 runs to 12 residues. V gave up 7 bases and J gave up 5 bases, with 14 bases separating them. From germline, CDR1 is SQVTM and CDR2 ANQGSEA. The DNA for the CDR3 is TGCAGCGCCCTTTGGGCGGCGGAGACCCAGTACTTC. Amino acid sequence: CSALWAAETQYF. Combining the CDR3 with reference TRBV29-1 and TRBJ2-5 gives the whole variable domain SAVISQKPSRDICQRGTSLTIQCQVDSQVTMMFWYRQQPGQSLTLIATANQGSEATYESGFVIDKFPISRPNLTFSTLTVSNMSPEDSSIYLCSALWAAETQYFGPGTRLLVL.

There are a few counts of this clonotype. The genes are TRBV21-1 and TRBJ2-5. TRBV21-1 is deemed a pseudogene. The CDR3 extends over 15 amino acids. For the CDR3, the DNA is TGTGCCAGCAGCAAAAGTGACGCCGGAAAAGAGACCCAGTACTTC. Its protein is CASSKSDAGKETQYF.